The T cell receptor (beta chain) under discussion was sequenced for a study of T cell responses to AZD1222 COVID-19 vaccine. Profiling relied on immunoSEQ multiplex PCR, and the TCRdb table lists in-frame clones only, not all of them. The repertoire holds approximately 170,000 clones, with over 85% as singletons. The origin of this receptor is an adult in good health. Sample: peripheral blood, taken on day 0 of AZD1222 vaccination.

For the CDR3, the DNA is TGTGCCAGCTCACCTTCCGGACAGGGGGGACAGCCCCAGCATTTT. It yields the protein CASSPSGQGGQPQHF. The rearrangement links TRBV18 to TRBJ1-5; 10 nucleotides line up with TRBD1. Per the germline V gene, CDR1 is KGHSH and CDR2 is LQKENI. The CDR3 is 15 amino acids. V trimming: 3 bases; J trimming: 7 bases; junction bases outside the gene matches: 6.